This T cell receptor (beta chain) was recovered during a study of cytomegalovirus exposure and HLA in healthy donors. At the level of the study: Of 350 to 400 genotyped donors, roughly 81% grouped in the Caucasian-associated ancestry cluster. Whole-study findings and limits: A later analysis linked a missense DCLRE1C variant to TCR beta V- and J-gene trimming. A few CMV-associated chains proved CMV antigen-specific in vitro. Sequencing depth roughly uniform across donors was assumed in presence/absence analyses.

Vbeta (60) and Jbeta (13) primers were used in the PCR. Clones were sequenced by immunoSEQ multiplex PCR, and TCRdb holds only the in-frame ones, with some missing. The table shows 90,000 to 130,000 clones, with about three quarters occurring only once. A remark on this clone: Its antigen is as yet unknown.

Germline V gene lookup returns CDR1 LNHNV and CDR2 YYDKDF (reference sequence). The CDR3 is made up of 19 amino acids. V was clipped by 0 bases and J by 1 base, with 19 bases between them. The V gene is TRBV15, the J gene TRBJ2-1, with D possibly matching TRBD2 (6 bases). Sequenced: PBMCs. The TCR was taken from a woman between 55 and 75 years old in good health and CMV-seropositive. CDR3 region: CATSRDRRREAGSYNEQFF. CDR3 bases: TGTGCCACCAGCAGAGACCGTCGACGTGAGGCGGGGTCCTACAATGAGCAGTTCTTC.